The sequence of this T cell receptor (beta chain) was determined in a study of lymphopenia after photon versus proton radiotherapy. TCRdb keeps only in-frame clones here, not all; method: immunoSEQ multiplex PCR. Among about 16,000 clones listed, 80% to 90% were seen once. Study-wide results and caveats: Authors raise, but do not show, better survival with proton therapy. A bigger post-nadir fall in TCR diversity correlated inversely with survival time in deceased patients. After the lymphocyte nadir, photon-treated repertoires showed oligoclonal expansion, especially of CD8+ Temra cells. Under photons, naive T cells and diversity fell while effector/memory populations rose.

With regard to this clone: Its specificity is unknown.

The clonotype originates from a woman aged 55-75 years with cholangiocarcinoma. Some clones in this sample may be carry-over from other donors' samples. The sample was peripheral blood, taken from a patient treated with proton-based radiotherapy.

The CDR3 region has the DNA TGTGCTAGTGGTTCATACAGTTTCTACACCGGGGAGCTGTTTTTT. Residues: CASGSYSFYTGELFF. The chain joins TRBV12-5 to TRBJ2-2; no definite D call. Trimming took 4 bases from V and 3 from J, leaving 12 bases between them. CDR3 length equals 15 residues. Germline V CDR1 and CDR2: LGHNT, FRNRAP.